The 23 T cell receptor beta chains given below trace back to one sample, sequenced in a study of early T cells in non-severe SARS-CoV-2 infection. Each CDR3 protein gets one entry after TCRdb re-called the 5' RACE reads with MiXCR. The sample holds around 82,000 distinct CDR3 sequences, roughly 14% seen once. The material sequenced was whole blood. The receptors stem from an adult who was a healthcare worker with PCR-confirmed SARS-CoV-2 infection or an uninfected control (not recorded which).

This clonotype was detected many times. The rearrangement joins TRBV12-3 or TRBV12-4 to TRBJ2-1, with D tentatively TRBD1 or TRBD2 (5 bases each). The CDR3 covers 13 residues. The V end lost 7 bases, the J end lost 5 bases, and 12 bases lay between the germline ends. The CDR3 loop is CASTWDADNEQFF. As DNA, the CDR3 is TGTGCCAGCACCTGGGACGCCGACAATGAGCAGTTCTTC.

This rearrangement joins TRBV29-1 to TRBJ2-6; 7 bases match TRBD1. The V gene end was trimmed by 7 bases and the J gene end by 0 bases; junction bases not matched to a gene: 3. The V gene's germline CDR1 is SQVTM and CDR2 ANQGSEA. This CDR3 spans 14 amino acids. The chain's CDR3 is CSARTGSGANVLTF. The DNA for the CDR3 is TGCAGCGCCCGGACAGGCTCTGGGGCCAACGTCCTGACTTTC.

CDR3 coding DNA: TGTGCCAGCTCACCGACGACAGGGGGTTGGTACACTGAAGCTTTCTTT. Protein product: CASSPTTGGWYTEAFF. The rearrangement joins TRBV18 to TRBJ1-1, with 9 bases that match TRBD1. After removal of 3 bases from V and 3 bases from J, the junction contained 8 bases not matched to a gene. From germline, CDR1 is KGHSH and CDR2 LQKENI. The CDR3 runs to 16 residues.

A few counts support this clonotype. The genes are TRBV29-1 and TRBJ2-5; D remains unclear. The CDR3 is 10 residues long. Looked up from germline, CDR1 is SQVTM and CDR2 is ANQGSEA. Trimming removed 8 bases from V and 5 bases from J, with 9 bases in between. The CDR3 protein is CSTVTETQYF. CDR3 in DNA: TGCAGCACCGTGACGGAGACCCAGTACTTC.

J is TRBJ2-2 and V is TRBV19; D is uncertain. Germline-derived CDR1 and CDR2 are LNHDA and SQIVND (reference sequence). Trimming cost V 8 bases and J 8 bases, with 15 bases left between them. The CDR3 has 13 residues. The CDR3 spells CASQATVRGELFF. The DNA for the CDR3 is TGTGCCAGTCAAGCGACGGTTAGGGGGGAGCTGTTTTTT.

This clonotype was recorded a few times. The chain joins TRBV11-2 to TRBJ1-2, with 11 bases identical to TRBD1. Germline values: CDR1 SGHAT, CDR2 FQNNGV. J was trimmed by 6 bases and V by 5 bases; bases with no gene match: 11. This CDR3 has 16 amino acids. The CDR3 bases are TGTGCCAGCAGCCCAACGGACAGGGGGCTGCAGCATGGCTACACCTTC. Translated: CASSPTDRGLQHGYTF. The whole variable domain, filled in from reference TRBV11-2 and TRBJ1-2, reads EAGVAQSPRYKIIEKRQSVAFWCNPISGHATLYWYQQILGQGPKLLIQFQNNGVVDDSQLPKDRFSAERLKGVDSTLKIQPAKLEDSAVYLCASSPTDRGLQHGYTFGSGTRLTVV.

This sequence joins TRBV7-2 and TRBJ2-3, with D perhaps matching TRBD1 (5 bases). This CDR3 has 13 amino acids. CDR1 and CDR2 from the germline V gene are SGHTA and FQGNSA. Trimming pared 4 bases from V and 10 bases from J, leaving 15 bases between. CDR3 residues: CASSSTGFSAQYF. DNA for the CDR3: TGTGCCAGCAGCTCAACAGGCTTTTCCGCGCAGTATTTT.

This sequence joins TRBV6-1 and TRBJ1-1, with 7 bases lining up with TRBD1. The CDR3 length is 13 residues. CDR1 is MNHNS and CDR2 is SASEGT in the germline V gene. V shed 4 bases and J 8 bases; nucleotides not matched to a gene: 7. The CDR3 bases are TGTGCCAGCAGTGGGGTACAGGGGCTCGAAGCTTTCTTT. Translation gives CASSGVQGLEAFF.

This clonotype showed up just a few times. The J gene is TRBJ1-5, the V gene TRBV20-1, with D possibly being TRBD1 (5 bases). Germline V gene sequence: CDR1 DFQATT, CDR2 SNEGSKA (reference sequence). The CDR3 length is 12 residues. V was shortened by 5 bases and J by 7 bases, with 12 bases between the two germline ends. CDR3 nucleotides: TGCAGTGCTTTCAGTAGGGGCCAGCCCCAGCATTTT. As protein: CSAFSRGQPQHF.

Turning to this clonotype: It may be a read error: a sequence one base away is much more abundant. J is TRBJ1-2 and V is TRBV7-3, with D unclear. CDR3 length: 14 amino acids. V was trimmed by 3 bases and J by 4 bases, leaving 12 bases between them. Germline CDR1 SGHTA, CDR2 FQGTGA. CDR3: CASSLDGSGYGYTF. The CDR3 DNA follows: TGTGCCAGCAGCTTGGATGGGAGCGGCTATGGCTACACCTTC.

Many counts were recorded for this clonotype. The chain has TRBV6-1 and TRBJ1-5, with unresolved D. CDR1 and CDR2 from the germline V gene are MNHNS and SASEGT. This CDR3 region has 13 residues. The ends were cut back, 2 bases at V and 2 bases at J, with 4 bases in the middle. This chain's CDR3 is CASSELGNQPQHF. Here the CDR3 DNA reads TGTGCCAGCAGTGAACTGGGCAATCAGCCCCAGCATTTT.

This chain uses TRBV7-2 with TRBJ2-2; D unclear. V lost 3 bases, J lost 8 bases, and 13 bases lay in between. Germline CDR1 SGHTA, CDR2 FQGNSA. This CDR3 comprises 14 residues. CDR3 sequence reads: CASSFGSFSGELFF. The CDR3 DNA reads as TGTGCCAGCAGCTTTGGCTCTTTCTCGGGGGAGCTGTTTTTT. The variable domain in full, completed from reference TRBV7-2 and TRBJ2-2, reads GAGVSQSPSNKVTEKGKDVELRCDPISGHTALYWYRQSLGQGLEFLIYFQGNSAPDKSGLPSDRFSAERTGGSVSTLTIQRTQQEDSAVYLCASSFGSFSGELFFGEGSRLTVL.

This clonotype was seen a few times. V and J are TRBV5-1 and TRBJ1-2; 8 bases are a match to TRBD1. This CDR3 has 14 amino acids. Losses at the gene ends were 4 bases for V and 1 base for J; bases not matched to a gene: 3. Germline-derived CDR1 and CDR2 are SGHRS and YFSETQ. The DNA for the CDR3 is TGCGCCAGCAGCCTGGGACAGGATAACTATGGCTACACCTTC. It is translated as CASSLGQDNYGYTF. The full variable domain, completed using reference TRBV5-1 and TRBJ1-2, is KAGVTQTPRYLIKTRGQQVTLSCSPISGHRSVSWYQQTPGQGLQFLFEYFSETQRNKGNFPGRFSGRQFSNSRSEMNVSTLELGDSALYLCASSLGQDNYGYTFGSGTRLTVV.

This clonotype was found many times. The chain couples TRBV7-2 to TRBJ2-3; TRBD2 aligns across 11 bases. The CDR3 sequence is 14 residues long. J lost 4 bases, V lost 6 bases, and 3 bases had no gene match. CDR1 is SGHTA, CDR2 FQGNSA, per germline. This chain's CDR3 is CASSETSGADTQYF. The CDR3 coding sequence is TGTGCCAGCAGTGAGACTAGCGGGGCAGATACGCAGTATTTT.

This clonotype was counted many times. V usage is TRBV29-1 and J usage is TRBJ1-1, with D possibly matching TRBD1 (6 bases). Germline-derived CDR1 and CDR2 are SQVTM and ANQGSEA. CDR3 size: 13 residues. Trimming pared 7 bases from V and 4 bases from J, leaving 16 bases between. Here the CDR3 DNA reads TGCAGCGCCCGTGGGGGGGCGCCCACTGAAGCTTTCTTT. The encoded protein is CSARGGAPTEAFF.

The gene calls are TRBV2 and TRBJ2-2; D is uncertain. Trimming pared 8 bases from V and 2 bases from J, leaving 9 bases between. Germline lookup yields CDR1 SNHLY and CDR2 FYNNEI. This CDR3 is built from 13 residues. CDR3 DNA sequence: TGTGCCAGCGACGGCAGTAACACCGGGGAGCTGTTTTTT. Protein: CASDGSNTGELFF.

Ten or more counts support this clonotype. The chain employs TRBV14 and TRBJ1-1, with D perhaps TRBD1 (5 bases). The CDR3 sequence is 14 residues long. V was clipped by 4 bases and J by 4 bases, with 13 bases between them. The germline CDR1 and CDR2 sequences are SGHDN and FVKESK. CDR3 protein: CASSLGVMATEAFF. The CDR3 region has the DNA TGTGCCAGCAGCCTAGGGGTCATGGCCACTGAAGCTTTCTTT. Based on the CDR3 plus reference TRBV14 and TRBJ1-1, the full variable domain is EAGVTQFPSHSVIEKGQTVTLRCDPISGHDNLYWYRRVMGKEIKFLLHFVKESKQDESGMPNNRFLAERTGGTYSTLKVQPAELEDSGVYFCASSLGVMATEAFFGQGTRLTVV.

The sample holds many counts of this clonotype. V gene TRBV21-1 combines with J gene TRBJ2-4; the tabulated D call, TRBD1, remains unverified against the DNA. TRBV21-1 is listed as a pseudogene. This CDR3 has 17 amino acids. For the CDR3, the DNA is TGTGCCAGCAGCAAATCTAGGGGTAACCTAGCCAAAAACATTCAGTACTTC. Its translation: CASSKSRGNLAKNIQYF.

The chain joins TRBV18 to TRBJ2-7; 7 nucleotides align to TRBD1. Germline lookup yields CDR1 KGHSH and CDR2 LQKENI. J was trimmed by 2 bases and V by 2 bases; bases with no gene match: 3. This CDR3 is 14 amino acids long. CDR3 in amino acids: CASSPGGQPYEQYV. As DNA, the CDR3 is TGTGCCAGCTCACCAGGGGGACAGCCCTACGAGCAGTACGTC.

The rearrangement uses TRBV29-1 and TRBJ1-2; D is ambiguous. CDR1 and CDR2 (germline): SQVTM, ANQGSEA. The V gene lost 3 bases and the J gene lost 4 bases, with 12 bases spanning the gap. This CDR3 region has 13 residues. The CDR3 spells CSVDGEDSYGYTF. In DNA form, the CDR3 reads TGCAGCGTTGACGGGGAAGATAGCTATGGCTACACCTTC.

This clonotype has a handful of counts. V usage is TRBV3-1 and J usage is TRBJ2-4; 7 bases line up with TRBD1. The CDR3 contains 13 residues. The V gene end was trimmed by 5 bases and the J gene end by 9 bases; junction bases not matched to a gene: 7. Germline lookup yields CDR1 LGHDT and CDR2 YNNKEL (reference sequence). The CDR3 spells CASSKKGASIQYF. Written as DNA, the CDR3 is TGTGCCAGCAGCAAAAAGGGGGCCAGCATTCAGTACTTC.

This clonotype was seen more than once but under ten times. V is TRBV30 and J is TRBJ1-2; D unclear. Trimming removed 3 bases from V and 6 bases from J, with 14 bases in between. Germline V gene lookup returns CDR1 GTSNPN and CDR2 SVGIG (reference sequence). This CDR3 has 13 residues. The CDR3: CAWSTDGEHGYTF. In DNA, the CDR3 is TGTGCCTGGAGCACGGACGGAGAACATGGCTACACCTTC.

There are a few counts of this clonotype. The chain joins TRBV19 to TRBJ1-5; D is undetermined. The CDR3 is 13 amino acids. Germline V CDR1 and CDR2: LNHDA, SQIVND (reference sequence). Trimming cost V 8 bases and J 4 bases, with 12 bases left between them. CDR3 sequence (DNA): TGTGCCAGTGTAGACGCACAGAATCAGCCCCAGCATTTT. It specifies CASVDAQNQPQHF.